The 16 T cell receptor beta chains reported below all come from one sample, sequenced in a study of OX40 agonist ivuxolimab in advanced cancers. Profiled with immunoSEQ multiplex PCR; TCRdb holds only in-frame clones, not every one. Of fewer than 85,000 clones in the sample, less than 85% were seen once. Sequenced here: CD4+ or CD8+ T cells sorted from blood, sampled in a trial of the OX40 agonist ivuxolimab. The receptors derive from an adult with an advanced solid tumor such as melanoma, head and neck, liver or kidney cancer.

This chain connects TRBV2 to TRBJ1-5; the match to TRBD1 covers 8 bases. This CDR3 has 13 residues. Germline lookup yields CDR1 SNHLY and CDR2 FYNNEI. V was clipped by 5 bases and J by 6 bases; unmatched bases: 3. CDR3 in amino acids: CASSQGASQPQHF. For the CDR3, the DNA is TGTGCCAGCAGTCAGGGGGCGAGTCAGCCCCAGCATTTT.

This clone was seen a single time. The rearrangement links TRBV5-5 to TRBJ2-3, with a tentative D call TRBD1 (5 bases). CDR1 and CDR2 from the germline V gene are SGHKS and YYEKEE (reference sequence). This CDR3 has 13 amino acids. V lost 5 bases and J lost 3, with 10 bases in between. The CDR3 protein is CASRGLGTDTQYF. The CDR3 coding sequence is TGTGCCAGCAGGGGGCTGGGGACAGATACGCAGTATTTT.

The genes are TRBV18 and TRBJ1-1; no reliable D call. Germline-derived CDR1 and CDR2 are KGHSH and LQKENI. This CDR3 contains 12 residues. V was cut by 2 bases and J by 1 base, with 2 bases left in between. Here the CDR3 reads CASSPGNTEAFF. The CDR3 bases are TGTGCCAGCTCACCAGGGAACACTGAAGCTTTCTTT.

The genes are TRBV9 and TRBJ1-2, with D perhaps matching TRBD1 (6 bases). The CDR3 totals 16 residues. CDR1 is SGDLS and CDR2 is YYNGEE in the germline V gene. Trimming took off 4 bases at V and 6 bases at J, with 22 bases between the two ends. The CDR3 coding sequence is TGTGCCAGCAGCCCCCAACCCGACAGGATTGGCGATGGCTACACCTTC. Its translation is CASSPQPDRIGDGYTF.

The rearrangement joins TRBV19 to TRBJ2-1; 9 bases line up with TRBD2. J lost 4 bases, V lost 6 bases, and 13 bases had no gene match. CDR3 size: 17 residues. CDR1 is LNHDA and CDR2 is SQIVND in the germline V gene (reference sequence). CDR3 sequence: CASSLTSGSFYYNEQFF. DNA of the CDR3: TGTGCCAGTAGCCTGACTAGCGGCTCGTTTTATTACAATGAGCAGTTCTTC.

The chain is built from TRBV10-3 and TRBJ2-5, with D possibly being TRBD1 (6 bases). The J call may be incorrect, as the DNA end agrees better with TRBJ2-7. The CDR3 contains 14 residues. Germline CDR1 is ENHRY and CDR2 is SYGVKD. The CDR3 DNA reads as TGTGCCATCAGTGACGTCAGGGGTTCCTACGAGCAGTACTTC. Its translation is CAISDVRGSYEQYF.

This rearrangement joins TRBV4-3 to TRBJ2-1, with 10 bases fitting TRBD2. Trimming removed 1 base from V and 2 bases from J; junction bases left unmatched: 14. Looked up from germline, CDR1 is LGHNA and CDR2 is YSLEER. CDR3 length equals 20 residues. CDR3 DNA sequence: TGCGCCAGCAGCCAAGTGAATTGGGCTAGCGGGAGTCCCCCCTACAATGAGCAGTTCTTC. Amino acid sequence: CASSQVNWASGSPPYNEQFF.

In DNA form, the CDR3 reads TGTGCCAGCAGTTACGACGGGACTGAAGCTTTCTTT. This sequence encodes CASSYDGTEAFF. The rearrangement links TRBV6-6 to TRBJ1-1, with D uncertain. CDR3 length: 12 residues. Germline CDR1 MNHNY, CDR2 SVGAGI (reference sequence). Trimming shortened V by 2 bases and J by 5 bases, and 6 bases separated the two germline ends.

The chain is built from TRBV29-1 and TRBJ2-7; TRBD1 matches at 7 bases. V lost 7 bases and J lost 2; bases outside the gene matches: 2. The CDR3 is 11 residues long. Germline V gene sequence: CDR1 SQVTM, CDR2 ANQGSEA. The CDR3 DNA is TGCAGCGGGGGGACAGCCTACGAGCAGTACTTC. It codes for CSGGTAYEQYF.

This chain links TRBV30 with TRBJ1-2; weak D call: TRBD1 (6 bases). Trimming took 5 bases from V and 4 from J, leaving 17 bases between them. The CDR3 contains 14 residues. Germline CDR1 is GTSNPN and CDR2 is SVGIG (reference sequence). CDR3 residues: CAWSRGARGYGYTF. The CDR3 DNA sequence: TGTGCCTGGTCACGGGGGGCCCGCGGCTATGGCTACACCTTC. The full variable domain, in which reference TRBV30 and TRBJ1-2 provide the parts outside the CDR3, is SQTIHQWPATLVQPVGSPLSLECTVEGTSNPNLYWYRQAAGRGLQLLFYSVGIGQISSEVPQNLSASRPQDRQFILSSKKLLLSDSGFYLCAWSRGARGYGYTFGSGTRLTVV.

This clone was detected once. The V and J genes are TRBV7-3 and TRBJ2-2; 9 bases agree with TRBD2. The trim removed 3 bases at V and 1 base at J, leaving 3 bases unmatched. There are 16 residues in the CDR3. Per germline, CDR1 SGHTA and CDR2 FQGTGA. Here the CDR3 DNA reads TGTGCCAGCAGCTTCGGACTAGCGAGGAACACCGGGGAGCTGTTTTTT. Encoded protein: CASSFGLARNTGELFF.

Written as DNA, the CDR3 is TGTGCCAGCAGTGAACGGGGGGGCACAGATACGCAGTATTTT. The encoded protein is CASSERGGTDTQYF. V gene TRBV6-1 combines with J gene TRBJ2-3; TRBD2 matches 7 bases. There are 14 residues in the CDR3. Trimming took 2 bases from V and 1 from J; bases not matched to a gene: 0. Germline loops: CDR1 MNHNS, CDR2 SASEGT.

The chain is built from TRBV27 and TRBJ2-1; no definite D call. The germline V and J ends were trimmed by 5 bases and 3 bases, with 8 bases remaining between them. CDR3 length equals 13 residues. Germline V lookup: CDR1 MNHEY, CDR2 SMNVEV (reference sequence). The CDR3, as DNA: TGTGCCAGCAGTGATACAATCTACAATGAGCAGTTCTTC. Amino acids: CASSDTIYNEQFF.

Points on this clone: Other DNA variants within this sample encode the same CDR3. The chain joins TRBV29-1 to TRBJ1-5; 9 bases agree with TRBD1. The CDR3 consists of 12 residues. Trimming removed 4 bases from V and 5 bases from J; junction bases left unmatched: 0. Germline CDR1 and CDR2: SQVTM and ANQGSEA. CDR3 nucleotide sequence: TGCAGCGTTGGACAGGGGGATCAGCCCCAGCATTTT. Its translation is CSVGQGDQPQHF.

The V and J genes are TRBV5-1 and TRBJ2-7; D possibly uses TRBD1 or TRBD2 (5 bases each). The germline V gene encodes CDR1 SGHRS and CDR2 YFSETQ. The CDR3 is 12 amino acids. The V gene lost 4 bases and the J gene lost 11 bases, with 16 bases spanning the gap. CDR3 amino acids: CASSRDGDFKYF. The CDR3 coding sequence is TGCGCCAGCAGCCGGGACGGAGATTTTAAGTACTTC. The full variable domain, with the rest looked up from reference TRBV5-1 and TRBJ2-7, is KAGVTQTPRYLIKTRGQQVTLSCSPISGHRSVSWYQQTPGQGLQFLFEYFSETQRNKGNFPGRFSGRQFSNSRSEMNVSTLELGDSALYLCASSRDGDFKYFGPGTRLTVT.

The CDR3 loop is CAISPGPKASYEQYF. The CDR3 nucleotides read TGTGCCATCAGCCCGGGACCCAAGGCCTCCTACGAGCAGTACTTC. This sequence joins TRBV10-3 and TRBJ2-7, with D tentatively TRBD1 or TRBD2 (5 bases each). CDR1 is ENHRY and CDR2 is SYGVKD in the germline V gene. V lost 6 bases and J lost 0, with 15 bases in between. This CDR3 is 15 amino acids long.